The 11 T cell receptor beta chains reported below all come from one sample, sequenced in a study of spatial heterogeneity in lung cancer. Time point indicated: sample taken at primary tumor resection. TCRdb re-analysed the 5' RACE reads in MiXCR, keeping a single row per CDR3 protein. Altogether roughly 80,000 distinct CDR3 sequences are present, roughly 8% being singletons, with the ten largest covering roughly 7.1%. The material sequenced was PBMCs, taken at surgery. These receptors all come from a male donor with early-stage non-small cell lung cancer.

The rearrangement joins TRBV6-5 to TRBJ2-3, with TRBD2 as a possible D gene (6 bases). Between the trimmed V and J ends, which lost 5 bases and 0 bases, there was a span of 12 bases. The germline CDR1 and CDR2 sequences are MNHEY and SVGAGI. The CDR3 spans 15 residues. The CDR3 sequence: CASSDRGSSTDTQYF. DNA of the CDR3: TGTGCCAGCAGTGACCGGGGGTCTAGCACAGATACGCAGTATTTT.

This clonotype was recorded at least ten times. The chain is built from TRBV2 and TRBJ2-2; 10 positions match TRBD2. Germline assignment: CDR1 SNHLY and CDR2 FYNNEI. The CDR3 runs 16 residues. Trimming took 7 bases from V and 2 from J; bases not matched to a gene: 7. The CDR3 sequence: CASIGAGGPNTGELFF. CDR3 coding DNA: TGTGCCAGCATAGGAGCGGGAGGGCCCAACACCGGGGAGCTGTTTTTT.

This clonotype appeared many times. V usage is TRBV18 and J usage is TRBJ1-5; no reliable D call. The CDR3 runs to 13 residues. V gave up 1 base and J gave up 6 bases, with 7 bases separating them. Germline V lookup: CDR1 KGHSH, CDR2 LQKENI. Here the CDR3 DNA reads TGTGCCAGCTCACCACGGAACAGTCAGCCCCAGCATTTT. This gives the protein CASSPRNSQPQHF.

This chain joins TRBV27 and TRBJ1-2; D is perhaps TRBD1 (6 bases). The CDR3 totals 15 residues. Germline values: CDR1 MNHEY, CDR2 SMNVEV (reference sequence). Trimming took off 0 bases at V and 8 bases at J, with 16 bases between the two ends. The CDR3 sequence: CASSLSNRATRGYTF. The CDR3 bases are TGTGCCAGCAGTTTATCTAACAGGGCAACGAGAGGCTACACCTTC.

This clonotype was seen many times. V is TRBV6-1 and J is TRBJ2-2; 8 nucleotides line up with TRBD1. The trim removed 7 bases at V and 0 bases at J, leaving 7 bases unmatched. Germline V gives CDR1 MNHNS, CDR2 SASEGT. The CDR3 runs to 16 residues. The CDR3 here is CASTDDRGTNTGELFF. The CDR3 DNA reads as TGTGCCAGCACTGATGACAGGGGCACGAACACCGGGGAGCTGTTTTTT.

This clonotype was counted many times. The genes are TRBV7-8 and TRBJ2-7, with 10 bases identical to TRBD1. There are 15 residues in the CDR3. CDR1 is SGHVS and CDR2 is FQNEAQ in the germline V gene. Trimming at V came to 0 bases and at J to 4 bases, leaving 3 bases not matched to a gene. CDR3 sequence reads: CASSLAGDRGYEQYF. The CDR3 nucleotides read TGTGCCAGCAGCTTAGCAGGGGACAGGGGTTACGAGCAGTACTTC.

This clonotype was picked up a small number of times. This chain links TRBV5-1 with TRBJ1-4, with D unclear. Trimming took off 4 bases at V and 6 bases at J, with 10 bases between the two ends. The CDR3 is 13 amino acids. Germline CDR1 reads SGHRS; CDR2 reads YFSETQ. The CDR3 nucleotides are TGCGCCAGCAGCCCTCGGGTCGATGAAAAACTGTTTTTT. It yields the protein CASSPRVDEKLFF.

In this sample, this clonotype turned up many times. The CDR3, as DNA: TGTGCCAGCAGCTTGAATAGGGATACGCAGTATTTT. This gives the protein CASSLNRDTQYF. This sequence joins TRBV5-4 and TRBJ2-3, with unresolved D. Germline V gene data show CDR1 as SGHNT and CDR2 as YYREEE (reference sequence). The germline V and J ends were trimmed by 1 base and 6 bases, with 6 bases remaining between them. This CDR3 has 12 amino acids.

This clonotype was observed at least ten times. The chain uses TRBV7-9 and TRBJ1-5; TRBD1 matches 8 bases. Germline loops: CDR1 SEHNR, CDR2 FQNEAQ (reference sequence). V lost 9 bases, J lost 7 bases, and 17 bases stayed unmatched. The length of the CDR3 is 16 residues. CDR3 nucleotide sequence: TGTGCCAGTACGACCGATGACAGGGGAGGACGACAGCCCCAGCATTTT. Translation: CASTTDDRGGRQPQHF. The full variable domain, with the rest looked up from reference TRBV7-9 and TRBJ1-5, is DTGVSQNPRHKITKRGQNVTFRCDPISEHNRLYWYRQTLGQGPEFLTYFQNEAQLEKSRLLSDRFSAERPKGSFSTLEIQRTEQGDSAMYLCASTTDDRGGRQPQHFGDGTRLSIL.

This clonotype was seen many times. The chain links TRBV2 to TRBJ1-1, with unresolved D. Trimming took 6 bases from V and 3 from J, leaving 11 bases between them. Per germline, CDR1 SNHLY and CDR2 FYNNEI. The CDR3 spans 13 residues. The CDR3 loop is CASRVRAYTEAFF. The CDR3, as DNA: TGTGCCAGCAGGGTCAGAGCCTACACTGAAGCTTTCTTT.

This clonotype was counted many times. For the CDR3, the DNA is TGCGCCAGCAGCCAAGATTGGGCTAGTTCGAACACCGGGGAGCTGTTTTTT. It yields the protein CASSQDWASSNTGELFF. The genes are TRBV4-3 and TRBJ2-2; D not certain. V was shortened by 0 bases and J by 0 bases, with 11 bases between the two germline ends. Germline V gives CDR1 LGHNA, CDR2 YSLEER. The CDR3 runs 17 residues.